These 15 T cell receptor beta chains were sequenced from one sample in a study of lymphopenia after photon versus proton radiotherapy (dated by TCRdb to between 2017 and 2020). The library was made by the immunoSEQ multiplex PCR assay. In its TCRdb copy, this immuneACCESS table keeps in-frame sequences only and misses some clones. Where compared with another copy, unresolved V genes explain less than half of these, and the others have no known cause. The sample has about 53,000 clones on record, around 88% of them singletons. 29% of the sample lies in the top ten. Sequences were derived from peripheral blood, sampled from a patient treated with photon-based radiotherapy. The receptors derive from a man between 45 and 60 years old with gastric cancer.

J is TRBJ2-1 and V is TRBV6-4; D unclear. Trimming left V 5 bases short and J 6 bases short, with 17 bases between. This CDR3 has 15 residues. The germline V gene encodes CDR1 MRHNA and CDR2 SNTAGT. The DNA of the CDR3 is TGTGCCAGCAGTCCCGGTTTATCCCCCTCCAATGAGCAGTTCTTC. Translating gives CASSPGLSPSNEQFF.

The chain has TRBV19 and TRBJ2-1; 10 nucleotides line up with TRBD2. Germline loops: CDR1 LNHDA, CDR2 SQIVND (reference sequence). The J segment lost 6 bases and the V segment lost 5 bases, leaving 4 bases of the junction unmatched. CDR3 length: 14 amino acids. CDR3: CASSLTSGINEQFF. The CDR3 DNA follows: TGTGCCAGTAGTCTCACTAGCGGGATCAATGAGCAGTTCTTC.

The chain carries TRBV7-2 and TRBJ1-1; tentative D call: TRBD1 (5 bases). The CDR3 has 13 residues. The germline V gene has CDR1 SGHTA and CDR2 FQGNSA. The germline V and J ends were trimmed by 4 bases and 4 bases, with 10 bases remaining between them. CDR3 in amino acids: CASSSSGSTEAFF. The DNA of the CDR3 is TGTGCCAGCAGCTCCTCAGGGAGCACTGAAGCTTTCTTT.

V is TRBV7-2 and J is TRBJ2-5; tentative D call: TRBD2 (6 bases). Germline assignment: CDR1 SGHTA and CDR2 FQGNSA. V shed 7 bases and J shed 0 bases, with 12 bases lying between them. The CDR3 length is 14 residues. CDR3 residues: CASTPRRDQETQYF. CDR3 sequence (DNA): TGTGCCAGCACCCCACGGAGGGACCAAGAGACCCAGTACTTC.

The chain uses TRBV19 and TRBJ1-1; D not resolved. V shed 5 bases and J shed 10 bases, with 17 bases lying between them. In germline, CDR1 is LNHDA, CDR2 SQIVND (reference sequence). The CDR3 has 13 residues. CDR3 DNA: TGTGCCAGTAGTGACCAAAACACGGTAGGAGCTTTCTTT. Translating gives CASSDQNTVGAFF.

The CDR3 DNA is TGTGCCAGCAGTGAAGCGAGGGGTGGTGGCTACACCTTC. Its protein product is CASSEARGGGYTF. The chain couples TRBV2 to TRBJ1-2, with D possibly TRBD1 on 5 matching bases. The V gene's germline CDR1 is SNHLY and CDR2 FYNNEI. The germline V and J ends were trimmed by 0 bases and 7 bases, with 9 bases remaining between them. The CDR3 spans 13 residues.

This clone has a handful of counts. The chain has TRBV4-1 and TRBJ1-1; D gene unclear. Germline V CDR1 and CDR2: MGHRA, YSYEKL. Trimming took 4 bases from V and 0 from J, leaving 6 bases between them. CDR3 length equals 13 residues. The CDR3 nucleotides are TGCGCCAGCAGCCGGGATATGAACACTGAAGCTTTCTTT. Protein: CASSRDMNTEAFF.

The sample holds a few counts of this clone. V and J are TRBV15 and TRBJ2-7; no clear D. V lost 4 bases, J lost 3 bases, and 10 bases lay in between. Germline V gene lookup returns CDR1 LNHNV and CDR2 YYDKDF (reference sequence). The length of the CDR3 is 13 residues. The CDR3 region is CATSTHTIYEQYF. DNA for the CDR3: TGTGCCACCAGCACCCACACTATCTACGAGCAGTACTTC.

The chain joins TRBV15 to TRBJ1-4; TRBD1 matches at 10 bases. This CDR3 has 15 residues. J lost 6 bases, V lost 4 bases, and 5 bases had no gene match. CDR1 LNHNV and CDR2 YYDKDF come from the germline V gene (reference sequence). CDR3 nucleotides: TGTGCCACCAGCACCCCCGGGACAGGGGATGAAAAACTGTTTTTT. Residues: CATSTPGTGDEKLFF.

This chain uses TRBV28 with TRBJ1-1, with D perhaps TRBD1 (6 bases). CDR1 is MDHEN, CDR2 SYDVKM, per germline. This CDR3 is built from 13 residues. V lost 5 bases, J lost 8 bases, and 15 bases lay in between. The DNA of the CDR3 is TGTGCCAGCAGTCGACTGACTAGGGGGGAAGCTTTCTTT. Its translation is CASSRLTRGEAFF.

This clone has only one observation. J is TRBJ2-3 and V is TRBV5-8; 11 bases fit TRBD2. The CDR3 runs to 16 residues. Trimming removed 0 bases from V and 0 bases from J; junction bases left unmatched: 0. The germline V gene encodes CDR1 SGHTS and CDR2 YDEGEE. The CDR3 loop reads CASSLGLAGSTDTQYF. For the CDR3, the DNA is TGTGCCAGCAGCTTGGGACTAGCGGGAAGCACAGATACGCAGTATTTT.

In DNA, the CDR3 is TGTGCCACCAGCAGCACAGTTAGCACAGATACGCAGTATTTT. Its protein product is CATSSTVSTDTQYF. The rearrangement joins TRBV15 to TRBJ2-3; D not certain. This CDR3 region has 14 residues. The germline V gene encodes CDR1 LNHNV and CDR2 YYDKDF (reference sequence). Trimming took off 3 bases at V and 0 bases at J, with 7 bases between the two ends.

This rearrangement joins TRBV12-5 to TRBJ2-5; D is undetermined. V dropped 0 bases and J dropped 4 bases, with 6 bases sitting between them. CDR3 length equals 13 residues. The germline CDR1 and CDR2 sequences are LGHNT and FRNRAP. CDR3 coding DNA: TGTGCTAGTGGTTTGGTCAACAGAGAGACCCAGTACTTC. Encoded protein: CASGLVNRETQYF.

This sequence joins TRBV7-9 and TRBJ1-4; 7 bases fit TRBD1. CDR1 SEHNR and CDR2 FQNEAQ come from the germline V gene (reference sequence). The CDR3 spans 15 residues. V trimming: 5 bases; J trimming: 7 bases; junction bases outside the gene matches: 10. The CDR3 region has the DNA TGTGCCAGCAGCCCTTGTCCAGGGGGGGGTGAAAAACTGTTTTTT. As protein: CASSPCPGGGEKLFF.

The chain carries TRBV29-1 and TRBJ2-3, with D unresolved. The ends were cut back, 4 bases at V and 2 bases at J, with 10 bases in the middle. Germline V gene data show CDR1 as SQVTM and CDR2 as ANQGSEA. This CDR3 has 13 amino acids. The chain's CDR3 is CSVGGRVTDTQYF. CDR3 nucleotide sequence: TGCAGCGTTGGTGGGCGAGTCACAGATACGCAGTATTTT.